The 9 T cell receptor beta chains below were found in one sample sequenced in a study of cytomegalovirus exposure and HLA in healthy donors. Assay used: immunoSEQ multiplex PCR; TCRdb lists only in-frame clones, some missing. The sample includes 70,000 to 80,000 clones, approximately 95% of them seen just once. Sequenced input: PBMCs. The source of these receptors is a woman aged 18-30 years in good health and CMV-seropositive.

In this sample, this clone turned up once. The chain uses TRBV6-1 and TRBJ1-2; D remains ambiguous. Germline V CDR1 and CDR2: MNHNS, SASEGT. CDR3 length: 15 residues. V lost 5 bases and J 0 bases, leaving 13 bases between the germline ends. The CDR3 is CASSLTGFSNYGYTF. DNA for the CDR3: TGTGCCAGCAGTCTCACCGGGTTCTCTAACTATGGCTACACCTTC.

This chain uses TRBV19 with TRBJ1-5; no firm D call. V lost 5 bases and J 0 bases, leaving 11 bases between the germline ends. Germline V lookup: CDR1 LNHDA, CDR2 SQIVND (reference sequence). The CDR3 is 15 amino acids. CDR3 sequence (DNA): TGTGCCAGTAGTCTTACAGACGGTAGCAATCAGCCCCAGCATTTT. Translated, it gives CASSLTDGSNQPQHF. Filled out from reference TRBV19 and TRBJ1-5, the complete variable domain reads DGGITQSPKYLFRKEGQNVTLSCEQNLNHDAMYWYRQDPGQGLRLIYYSQIVNDFQKGDIAEGYSVSREKKESFPLTVTSAQKNPTAFYLCASSLTDGSNQPQHFGDGTRLSIL.

This chain joins TRBV2 and TRBJ2-1, with a tentative D call TRBD2 (5 bases). V lost 1 base and J lost 9, with 13 bases in between. This CDR3 is built from 14 residues. CDR1 is SNHLY and CDR2 is FYNNEI in the germline V gene. The CDR3 sequence is CASSEGLADPEQFF. In nucleotides, the CDR3 is TGTGCCAGCAGTGAAGGTCTAGCAGACCCTGAGCAGTTCTTC. Variable domain in full (rest from reference TRBV2 and TRBJ2-1): EPEVTQTPSHQVTQMGQEVILRCVPISNHLYFYWYRQILGQKVEFLVSFYNNEISEKSEIFDDQFSVERPDGSNFTLKIRSTKLEDSAMYFCASSEGLADPEQFFGPGTRLTVL.

The chain employs TRBV7-2 and TRBJ2-1; D remains ambiguous. CDR1 is SGHTA, CDR2 FQGNSA, per germline. Trimming left V 7 bases short and J 6 bases short, with 13 bases between. The CDR3 has 13 residues. CDR3 protein: CASTVGRVNEQFF. The CDR3 coding sequence is TGTGCCAGCACGGTTGGGCGCGTCAATGAGCAGTTCTTC. The variable domain in full, completed from reference TRBV7-2 and TRBJ2-1, reads GAGVSQSPSNKVTEKGKDVELRCDPISGHTALYWYRQSLGQGLEFLIYFQGNSAPDKSGLPSDRFSAERTGGSVSTLTIQRTQQEDSAVYLCASTVGRVNEQFFGPGTRLTVL.

This chain connects TRBV11-3 to TRBJ2-7; D gene uncertain. The CDR3 runs to 13 residues. Per the germline V gene, CDR1 is SGHNT and CDR2 is YENEEA. V was clipped by 5 bases and J by 3 bases, with 11 bases between them. The CDR3 DNA reads as TGTGCCAGCAGCCCCCGTCTGAGCTACGAGCAGTACTTC. This sequence encodes CASSPRLSYEQYF.

The chain is built from TRBV13 and TRBJ2-1; weak D call: TRBD2 (5 bases). CDR3 length equals 13 residues. Between the trimmed V and J ends, which lost 2 bases and 8 bases, there was a span of 10 bases. Germline-derived CDR1 and CDR2 are PRHDT and FYEKMQ (reference sequence). This CDR3 is CASSLMVSDEQFF. In nucleotides, the CDR3 is TGTGCCAGCAGCTTAATGGTTAGCGATGAGCAGTTCTTC.

The V gene is TRBV27, the J gene TRBJ2-1; no reliable D call. Trimming left V 3 bases short and J 9 bases short, with 9 bases between. Germline values: CDR1 MNHEY, CDR2 SMNVEV (reference sequence). The CDR3 length is 12 residues. The CDR3 region is CASSLSVSEQFF. The CDR3 nucleotides read TGTGCCAGCAGTTTGTCGGTTAGTGAGCAGTTCTTC.

The chain couples TRBV29-1 to TRBJ1-4, with D possibly matching TRBD1 (6 bases). The CDR3 consists of 13 residues. CDR1 is SQVTM, CDR2 ANQGSEA, per germline. Trimming removed 4 bases at V and 8 bases at J, with 14 bases between. CDR3 region: CSVAGDVREKLFF. In DNA form, the CDR3 reads TGCAGCGTTGCAGGGGACGTCCGGGAAAAACTGTTTTTT.

The CDR3 region has the DNA TGTGCCAGCAGCTTATATAGCACAGATACGCAGTATTTT. Its protein is CASSLYSTDTQYF. The chain employs TRBV13 and TRBJ2-3, with no clear D. V lost 2 bases and J 0 bases, leaving 3 bases between the germline ends. Germline V gene sequence: CDR1 PRHDT, CDR2 FYEKMQ (reference sequence). The CDR3 extends over 13 amino acids.